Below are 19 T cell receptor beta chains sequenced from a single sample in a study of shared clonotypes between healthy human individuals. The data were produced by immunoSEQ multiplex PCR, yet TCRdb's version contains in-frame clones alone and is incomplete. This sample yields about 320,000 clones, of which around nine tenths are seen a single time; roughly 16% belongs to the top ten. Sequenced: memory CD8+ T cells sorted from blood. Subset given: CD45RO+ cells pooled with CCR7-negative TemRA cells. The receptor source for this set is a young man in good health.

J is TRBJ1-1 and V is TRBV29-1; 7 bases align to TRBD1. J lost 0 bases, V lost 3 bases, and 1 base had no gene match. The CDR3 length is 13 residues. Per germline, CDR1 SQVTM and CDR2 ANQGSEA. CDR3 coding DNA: TGCAGCGTTGATGGGACAGTGAACACTGAAGCTTTCTTT. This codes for CSVDGTVNTEAFF.

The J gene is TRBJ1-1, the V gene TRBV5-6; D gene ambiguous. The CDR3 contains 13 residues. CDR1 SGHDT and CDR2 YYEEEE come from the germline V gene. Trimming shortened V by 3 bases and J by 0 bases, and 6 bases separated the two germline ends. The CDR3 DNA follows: TGTGCCAGCAGCTCGACGATGAACACTGAAGCTTTCTTT. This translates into CASSSTMNTEAFF.

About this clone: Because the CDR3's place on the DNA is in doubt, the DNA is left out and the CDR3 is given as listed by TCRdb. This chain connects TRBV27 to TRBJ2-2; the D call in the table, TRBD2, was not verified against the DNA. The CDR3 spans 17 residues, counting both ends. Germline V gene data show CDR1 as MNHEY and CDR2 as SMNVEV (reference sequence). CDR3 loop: CASSILGLAENTGELFF.

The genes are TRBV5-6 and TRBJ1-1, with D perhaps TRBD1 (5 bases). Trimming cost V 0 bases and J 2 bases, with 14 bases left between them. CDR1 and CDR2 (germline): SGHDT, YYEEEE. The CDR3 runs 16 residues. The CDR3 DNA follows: TGTGCCAGCAGCTTGGCCCTTCGGGGCACAAACACTGAAGCTTTCTTT. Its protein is CASSLALRGTNTEAFF.

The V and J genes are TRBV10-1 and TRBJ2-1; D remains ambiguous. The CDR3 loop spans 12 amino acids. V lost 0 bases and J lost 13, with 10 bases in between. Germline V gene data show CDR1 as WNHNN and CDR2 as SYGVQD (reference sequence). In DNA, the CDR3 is TGCGCCAGCAGTGAGTCAGGTGGGGTACAGTTCTTC. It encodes CASSESGGVQFF.

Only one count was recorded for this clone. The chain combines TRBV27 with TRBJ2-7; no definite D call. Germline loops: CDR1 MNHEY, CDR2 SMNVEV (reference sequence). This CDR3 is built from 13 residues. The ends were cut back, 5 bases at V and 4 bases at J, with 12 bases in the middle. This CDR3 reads CASSPTSGYEQYF. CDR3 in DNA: TGTGCCAGCAGTCCGACCTCAGGTTACGAGCAGTACTTC.

In nucleotides, the CDR3 is TGTGCCAGCAGTTTATTTCAGGGGGCCTACGAGCAGTACTTC. Protein product: CASSLFQGAYEQYF. The chain links TRBV27 to TRBJ2-7, with TRBD1 matching 7 bases. The CDR3 has 14 amino acids. With 1 base clipped from V and 2 bases from J, the junction kept 2 bases outside the gene matches. CDR1 is MNHEY, CDR2 SMNVEV, per germline (reference sequence).

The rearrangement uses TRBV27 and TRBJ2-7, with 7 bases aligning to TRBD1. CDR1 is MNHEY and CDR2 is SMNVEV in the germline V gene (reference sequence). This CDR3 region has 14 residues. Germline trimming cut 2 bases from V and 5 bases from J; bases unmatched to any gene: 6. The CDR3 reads CASSLQTGSHEQYF. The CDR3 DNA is TGTGCCAGCAGTTTACAGACAGGGTCCCACGAGCAGTACTTC.

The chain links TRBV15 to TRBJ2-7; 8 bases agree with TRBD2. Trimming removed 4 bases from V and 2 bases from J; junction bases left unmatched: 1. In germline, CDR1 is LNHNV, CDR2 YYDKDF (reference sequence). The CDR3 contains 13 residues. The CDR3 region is CATSIAGTYEQYF. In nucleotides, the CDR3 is TGTGCCACCAGCATAGCGGGAACCTACGAGCAGTACTTC.

The DNA for the CDR3 is TGTGCCAGCATTGAGGAAATCCATCAGCCCCAGCATTTT. It is translated as CASIEEIHQPQHF. The chain is built from TRBV6-1 and TRBJ1-5; D not certain. CDR1 and CDR2 (germline): MNHNS, SASEGT. This CDR3 region has 13 residues. The V and J ends lost 7 bases and 5 bases respectively, with 12 bases between them.

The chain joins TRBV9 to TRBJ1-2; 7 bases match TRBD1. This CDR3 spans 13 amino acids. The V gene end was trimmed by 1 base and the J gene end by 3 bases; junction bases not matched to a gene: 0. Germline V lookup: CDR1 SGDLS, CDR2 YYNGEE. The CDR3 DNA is TGTGCCAGCAGCGTACAGGGGGACTATGGCTACACCTTC. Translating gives CASSVQGDYGYTF.

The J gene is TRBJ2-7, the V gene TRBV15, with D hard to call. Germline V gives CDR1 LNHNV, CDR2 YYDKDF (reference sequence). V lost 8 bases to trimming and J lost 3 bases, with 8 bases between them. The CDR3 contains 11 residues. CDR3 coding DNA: TGTGCCACCGGGGATAGCTACGAGCAGTACTTC. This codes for CATGDSYEQYF. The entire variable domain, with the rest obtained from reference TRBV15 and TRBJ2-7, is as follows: DAMVIQNPRYQVTQFGKPVTLSCSQTLNHNVMYWYQQKSSQAPKLLFHYYDKDFNNEADTPDNFQSRRPNTSFCFLDIRSPGLGDTAMYLCATGDSYEQYFGPGTRLTVT.

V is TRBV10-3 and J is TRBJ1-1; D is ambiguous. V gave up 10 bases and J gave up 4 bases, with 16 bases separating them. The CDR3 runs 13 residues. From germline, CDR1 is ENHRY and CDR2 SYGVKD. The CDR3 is CATEEVVGTEAFF. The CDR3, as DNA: TGTGCCACCGAGGAAGTGGTGGGCACTGAAGCTTTCTTT.

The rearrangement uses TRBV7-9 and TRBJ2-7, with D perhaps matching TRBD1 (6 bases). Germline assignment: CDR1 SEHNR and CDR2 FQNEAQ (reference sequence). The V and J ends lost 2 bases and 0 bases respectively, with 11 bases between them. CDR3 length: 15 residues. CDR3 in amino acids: CASSLSWGHSYEQYF. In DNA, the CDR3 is TGTGCCAGCAGCTTAAGCTGGGGGCACTCCTACGAGCAGTACTTC.

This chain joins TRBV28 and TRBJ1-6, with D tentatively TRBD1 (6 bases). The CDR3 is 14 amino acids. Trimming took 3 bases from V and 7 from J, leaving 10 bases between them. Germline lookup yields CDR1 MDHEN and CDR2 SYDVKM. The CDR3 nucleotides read TGTGCCAGCAGTTTCAGGGGATTAAATTCACCCCTCCACTTT. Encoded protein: CASSFRGLNSPLHF.

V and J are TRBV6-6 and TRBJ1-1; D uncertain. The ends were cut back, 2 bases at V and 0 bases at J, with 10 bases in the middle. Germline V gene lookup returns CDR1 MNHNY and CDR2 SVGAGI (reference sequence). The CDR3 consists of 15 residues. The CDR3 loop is CASSYPGVMNTEAFF. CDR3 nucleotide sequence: TGTGCCAGCAGTTACCCTGGGGTTATGAACACTGAAGCTTTCTTT.

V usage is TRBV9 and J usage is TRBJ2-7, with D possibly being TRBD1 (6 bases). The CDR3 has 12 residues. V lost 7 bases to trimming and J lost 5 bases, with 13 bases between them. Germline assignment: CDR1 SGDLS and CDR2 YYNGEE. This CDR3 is CASGSTGNEQYF. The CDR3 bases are TGTGCCAGCGGAAGTACAGGGAACGAGCAGTACTTC.

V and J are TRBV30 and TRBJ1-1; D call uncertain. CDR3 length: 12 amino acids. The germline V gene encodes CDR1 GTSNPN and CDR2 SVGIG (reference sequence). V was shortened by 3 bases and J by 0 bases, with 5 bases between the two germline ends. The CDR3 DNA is TGTGCCTGGAGACACATGAACACTGAAGCTTTCTTT. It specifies CAWRHMNTEAFF. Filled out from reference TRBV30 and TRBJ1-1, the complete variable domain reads SQTIHQWPATLVQPVGSPLSLECTVEGTSNPNLYWYRQAAGRGLQLLFYSVGIGQISSEVPQNLSASRPQDRQFILSSKKLLLSDSGFYLCAWRHMNTEAFFGQGTRLTVV.

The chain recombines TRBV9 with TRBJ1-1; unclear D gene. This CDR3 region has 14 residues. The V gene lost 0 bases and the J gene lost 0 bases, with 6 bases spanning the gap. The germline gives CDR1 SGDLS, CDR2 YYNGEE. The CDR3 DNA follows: TGTGCCAGCAGCGTAGGCGATATGAACACTGAAGCTTTCTTT. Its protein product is CASSVGDMNTEAFF.